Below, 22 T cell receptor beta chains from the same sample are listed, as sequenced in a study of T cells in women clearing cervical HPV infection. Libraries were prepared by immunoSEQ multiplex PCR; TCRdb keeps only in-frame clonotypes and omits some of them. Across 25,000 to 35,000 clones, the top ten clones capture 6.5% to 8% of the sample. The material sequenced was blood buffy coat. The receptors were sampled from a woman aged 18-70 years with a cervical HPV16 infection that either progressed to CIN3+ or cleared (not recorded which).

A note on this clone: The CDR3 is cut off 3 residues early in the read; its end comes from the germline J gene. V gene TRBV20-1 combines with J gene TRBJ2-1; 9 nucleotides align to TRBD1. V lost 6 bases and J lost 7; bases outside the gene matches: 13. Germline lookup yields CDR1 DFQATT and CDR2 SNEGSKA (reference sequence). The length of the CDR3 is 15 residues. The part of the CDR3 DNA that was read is TGCAGTGCCGCCCCGCCGGACAGGGGTAAGAATGAG. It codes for CSAAPPDRGKNE. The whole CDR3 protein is CSAAPPDRGKNEQFF.

The CDR3 bases that were read are TGTGCCAGTAGTATGACAGGGTCCCTCCTAGGTGACTATGGT. It yields the protein CASSMTGSLLGDYG. The full-length CDR3 reads as CASSMTGSLLGDYGQYF. This chain uses TRBV19 with TRBJ2-4, with 7 bases matching TRBD1. The CDR3 is cut off 3 residues early in the read; its end comes from the germline J gene. CDR1 and CDR2 from the germline V gene are LNHDA and SQIVND (reference sequence). The CDR3 runs to 17 residues.

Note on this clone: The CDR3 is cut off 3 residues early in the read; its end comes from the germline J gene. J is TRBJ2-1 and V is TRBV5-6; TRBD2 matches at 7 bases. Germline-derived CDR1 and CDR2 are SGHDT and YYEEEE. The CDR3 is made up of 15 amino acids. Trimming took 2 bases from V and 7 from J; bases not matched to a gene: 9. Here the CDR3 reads CASSFWGGFGNEQFF. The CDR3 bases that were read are TGTGCCAGCAGCTTCTGGGGGGGGTTTGGGAATGAG.

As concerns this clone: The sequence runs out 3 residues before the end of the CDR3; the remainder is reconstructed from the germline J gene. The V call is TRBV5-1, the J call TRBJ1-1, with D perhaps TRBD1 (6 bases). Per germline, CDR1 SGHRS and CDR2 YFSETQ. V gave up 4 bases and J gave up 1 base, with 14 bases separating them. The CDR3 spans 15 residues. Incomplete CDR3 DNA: TGCGCCAGCAGCCACGGCGGGGGCCCGAACACTGAA. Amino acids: CASSHGGGPNTE. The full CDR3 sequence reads CASSHGGGPNTEAFF.

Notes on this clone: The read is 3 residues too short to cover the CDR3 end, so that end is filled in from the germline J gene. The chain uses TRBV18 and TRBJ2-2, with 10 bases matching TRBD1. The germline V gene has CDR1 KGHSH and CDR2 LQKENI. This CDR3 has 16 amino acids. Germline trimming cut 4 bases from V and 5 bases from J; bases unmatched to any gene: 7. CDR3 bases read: TGTGCCAGCTCACGCCGGGACAGGGGTCCGACCGGGGAG. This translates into CASSRRDRGPTGE. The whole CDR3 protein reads CASSRRDRGPTGELFF.

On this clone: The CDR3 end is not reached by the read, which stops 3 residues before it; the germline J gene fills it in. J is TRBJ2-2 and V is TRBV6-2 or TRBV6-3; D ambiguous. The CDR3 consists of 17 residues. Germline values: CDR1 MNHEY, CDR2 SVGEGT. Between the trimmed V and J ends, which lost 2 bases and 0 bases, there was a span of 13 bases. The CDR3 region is CASSYTSLRPNTGELFF. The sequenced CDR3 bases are TGTGCCAGCAGTTACACCTCTCTCAGGCCGAACACCGGGGAG.

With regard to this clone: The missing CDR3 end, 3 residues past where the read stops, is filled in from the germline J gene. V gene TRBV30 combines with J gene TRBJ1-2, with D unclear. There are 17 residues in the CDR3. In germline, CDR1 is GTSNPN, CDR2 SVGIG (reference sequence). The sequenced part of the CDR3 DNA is TGTGCCTGGAGTCCTCCTCCAAGACTAGCGGTCACATACGAC. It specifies CAWSPPPRLAVTYD. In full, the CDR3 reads CAWSPPPRLAVTYDYTF.

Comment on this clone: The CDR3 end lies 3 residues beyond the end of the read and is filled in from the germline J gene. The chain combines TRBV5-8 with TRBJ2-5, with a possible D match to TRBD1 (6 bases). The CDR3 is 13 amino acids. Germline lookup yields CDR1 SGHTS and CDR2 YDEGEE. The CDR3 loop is CASSLVGGGTQYF. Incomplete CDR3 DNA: TGTGCCAGCAGCTTGGTAGGGGGTGGCACC.

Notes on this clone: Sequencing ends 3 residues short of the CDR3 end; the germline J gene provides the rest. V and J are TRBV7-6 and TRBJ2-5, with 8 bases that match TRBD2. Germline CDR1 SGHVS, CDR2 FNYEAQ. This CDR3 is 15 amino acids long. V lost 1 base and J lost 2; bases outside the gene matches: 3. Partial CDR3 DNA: TGTGCCAGCAGCTTAGTGGGGACTAGACAAGAGACC. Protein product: CASSLVGTRQET. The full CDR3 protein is CASSLVGTRQETQYF.

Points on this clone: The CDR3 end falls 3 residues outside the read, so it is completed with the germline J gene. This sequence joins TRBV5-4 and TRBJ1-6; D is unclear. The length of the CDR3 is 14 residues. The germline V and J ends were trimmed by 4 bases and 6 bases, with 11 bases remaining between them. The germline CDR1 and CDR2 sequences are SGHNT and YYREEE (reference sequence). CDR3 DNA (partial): TGTGCCAGCAGCCTAGCGAACCTTAATTCACCC. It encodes CASSLANLNSP. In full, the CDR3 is CASSLANLNSPLHF.

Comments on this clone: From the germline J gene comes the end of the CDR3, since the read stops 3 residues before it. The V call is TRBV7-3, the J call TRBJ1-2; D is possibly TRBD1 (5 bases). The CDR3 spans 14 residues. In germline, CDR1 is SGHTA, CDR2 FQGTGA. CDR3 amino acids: CASSFSGGSDDYTF. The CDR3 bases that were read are TGTGCCAGCAGCTTTTCCGGGGGTTCGGACGAC.

The sequenced CDR3 bases are TGTGCCAGCAGTGAAGCGGGGACTAGCAACTACGAG. Protein product: CASSEAGTSNYE. The CDR3, in full, reads CASSEAGTSNYEQYF. The chain is built from TRBV6-1 and TRBJ2-7, with 9 bases aligning to TRBD2. The read terminates 3 residues ahead of where the CDR3 ends, so the germline J gene completes it. Germline CDR1 is MNHNS and CDR2 is SASEGT. After removal of 0 bases from V and 3 bases from J, the junction contained 3 bases not matched to a gene. The CDR3 spans 15 residues.

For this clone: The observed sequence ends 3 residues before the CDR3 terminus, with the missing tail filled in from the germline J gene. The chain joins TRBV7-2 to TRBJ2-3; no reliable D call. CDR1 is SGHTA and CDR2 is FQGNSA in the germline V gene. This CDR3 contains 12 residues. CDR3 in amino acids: CASSLAIETQYF. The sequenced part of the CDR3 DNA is TGTGCCAGCAGCTTAGCGATAGAGACG.

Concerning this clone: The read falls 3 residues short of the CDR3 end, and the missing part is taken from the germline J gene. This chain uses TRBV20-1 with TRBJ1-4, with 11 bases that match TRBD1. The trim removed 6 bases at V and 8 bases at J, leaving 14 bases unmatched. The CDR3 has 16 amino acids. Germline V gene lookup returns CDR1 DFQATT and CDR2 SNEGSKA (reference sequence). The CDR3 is CSAHRTGGALGEKLFF. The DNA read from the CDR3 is TGCAGTGCCCACAGGACAGGGGGCGCTCTTGGCGAAAAA.

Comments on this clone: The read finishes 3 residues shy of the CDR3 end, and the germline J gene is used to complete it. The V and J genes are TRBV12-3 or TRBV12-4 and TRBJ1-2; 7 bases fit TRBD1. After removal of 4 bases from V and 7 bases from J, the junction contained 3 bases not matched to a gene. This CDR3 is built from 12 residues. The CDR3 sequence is CASSSTGSGYTF. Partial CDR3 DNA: TGTGCCAGCAGTTCGACAGGGTCTGGC.

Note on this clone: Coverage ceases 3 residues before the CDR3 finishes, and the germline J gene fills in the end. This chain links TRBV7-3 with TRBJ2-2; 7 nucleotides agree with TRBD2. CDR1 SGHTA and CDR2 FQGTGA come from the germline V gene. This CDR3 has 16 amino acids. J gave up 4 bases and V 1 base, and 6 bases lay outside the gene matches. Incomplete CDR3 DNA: TGTGCCAGCAGCTTAAACGGCGGGAGTGGCACCGGGGAG. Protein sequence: CASSLNGGSGTGE. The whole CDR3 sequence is CASSLNGGSGTGELFF.

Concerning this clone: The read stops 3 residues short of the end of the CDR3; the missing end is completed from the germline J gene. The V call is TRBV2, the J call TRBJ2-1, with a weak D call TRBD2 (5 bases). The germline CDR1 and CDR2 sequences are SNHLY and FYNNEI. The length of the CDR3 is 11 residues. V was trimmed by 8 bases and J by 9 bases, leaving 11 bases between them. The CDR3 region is CASPPEGEQFF. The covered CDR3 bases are TGTGCCAGCCCACCCGAGGGTGAG.

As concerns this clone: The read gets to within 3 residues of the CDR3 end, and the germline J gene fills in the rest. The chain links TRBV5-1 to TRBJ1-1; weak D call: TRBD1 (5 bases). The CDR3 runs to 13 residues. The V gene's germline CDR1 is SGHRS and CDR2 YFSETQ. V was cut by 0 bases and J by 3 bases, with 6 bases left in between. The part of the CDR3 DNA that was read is TGCGCCAGCAGCTTGGCCAGGGACACTGAA. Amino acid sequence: CASSLARDTE. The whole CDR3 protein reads CASSLARDTEAFF. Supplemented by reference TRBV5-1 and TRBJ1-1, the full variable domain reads KAGVTQTPRYLIKTRGQQVTLSCSPISGHRSVSWYQQTPGQGLQFLFEYFSETQRNKGNFPGRFSGRQFSNSRSEMNVSTLELGDSALYLCASSLARDTEAFFGQGTRLTVV.

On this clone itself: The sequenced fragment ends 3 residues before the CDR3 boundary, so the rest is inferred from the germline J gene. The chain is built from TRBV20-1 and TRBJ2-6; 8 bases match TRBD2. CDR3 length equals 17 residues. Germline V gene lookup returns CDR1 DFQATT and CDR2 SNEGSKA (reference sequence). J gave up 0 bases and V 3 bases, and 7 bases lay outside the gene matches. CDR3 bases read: TGCAGTGCTAGTAGGGTAGCGGGACTCTCTGGGGCCAACGTC. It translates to CSASRVAGLSGANV. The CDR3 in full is CSASRVAGLSGANVLTF.

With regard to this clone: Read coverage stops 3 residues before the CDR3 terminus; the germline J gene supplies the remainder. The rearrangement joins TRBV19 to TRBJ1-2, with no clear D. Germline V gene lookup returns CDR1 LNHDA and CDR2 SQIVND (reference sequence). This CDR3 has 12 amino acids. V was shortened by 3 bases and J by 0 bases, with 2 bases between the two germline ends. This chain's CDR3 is CASSITNYGYTF. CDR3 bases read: TGTGCCAGTAGTATTACTAACTATGGC.

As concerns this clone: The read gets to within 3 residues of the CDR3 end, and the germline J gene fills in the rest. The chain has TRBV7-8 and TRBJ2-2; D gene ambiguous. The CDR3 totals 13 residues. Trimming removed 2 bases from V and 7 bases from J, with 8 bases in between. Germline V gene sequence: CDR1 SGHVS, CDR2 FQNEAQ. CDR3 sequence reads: CASSLPGYGELFF. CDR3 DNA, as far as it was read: TGTGCCAGCAGCTTACCCGGTTACGGGGAG.

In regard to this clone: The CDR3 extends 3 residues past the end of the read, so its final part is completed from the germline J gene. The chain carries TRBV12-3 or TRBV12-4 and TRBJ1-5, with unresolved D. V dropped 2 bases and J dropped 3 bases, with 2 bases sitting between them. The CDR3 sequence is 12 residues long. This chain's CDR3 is CASSLLNQPQHF. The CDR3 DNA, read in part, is TGTGCCAGCAGTTTACTCAATCAGCCC.